This entry concerns a single T cell receptor (beta chain). Germline V lookup: CDR1 SQVTM, CDR2 ANQGSEA. CDR3 length: 13 residues. V lost 6 bases to trimming and J lost 0 bases, with 10 bases between them. In the original workflow: Nucleated cell counts were estimated from reference gene primer amplification. TCRdb's table, derived via immunoSEQ multiplex PCR, lists solely in-frame clones and lacks some. The DNA gave D and trimming, while V, J and clone size come from that table. The sample yields 90,000 to 130,000 clones, around 83% seen once. This specimen comes from a study of blood T cell repertoires in COVID-19. At the level of the study: PBMCs, B-cell-depleted T cells, or T cells provided the cDNA or gDNA that made up the material.

The TCR originated in a woman in her 70s with acute or convalescent COVID-19. The material sequenced was peripheral blood. The J gene is TRBJ2-3, the V gene TRBV29-1; TRBD1 is a possible D gene (6 bases). CDR3 amino acids: CSVGQTSTDTQYF. CDR3 nucleotide sequence: TGCAGCGTCGGACAGACTAGCACAGATACGCAGTATTTT.